This TCR beta chain derives from a study of T cell responses to AZD1222 COVID-19 vaccine. General study findings and limits: Rises in breadth and depth of Spike-specific TCRs came after two AZD1222 doses.

The CDR3 totals 16 residues. The V gene lost 4 bases and the J gene lost 1 base, with 16 bases spanning the gap. Germline CDR1 reads KGHSH; CDR2 reads LQKENI. Here immunoSEQ multiplex PCR was the method, and the copy in TCRdb shows in-frame clones only, minus some. Seen here are around 160,000 clones, roughly 88% observed once, and the top ten hold roughly 15%. Concerning this clone: The target antigen is unknown.

This clonotype originated in an adult in good health. The sample consisted of peripheral blood, taken on day 0 of AZD1222 vaccination. The chain employs TRBV18 and TRBJ1-1; D is ambiguous. CDR3: CASSQNLGRGNTEAFF. The CDR3 region has the DNA TGTGCCAGCTCACAAAACCTTGGACGGGGGAACACTGAAGCTTTCTTT.